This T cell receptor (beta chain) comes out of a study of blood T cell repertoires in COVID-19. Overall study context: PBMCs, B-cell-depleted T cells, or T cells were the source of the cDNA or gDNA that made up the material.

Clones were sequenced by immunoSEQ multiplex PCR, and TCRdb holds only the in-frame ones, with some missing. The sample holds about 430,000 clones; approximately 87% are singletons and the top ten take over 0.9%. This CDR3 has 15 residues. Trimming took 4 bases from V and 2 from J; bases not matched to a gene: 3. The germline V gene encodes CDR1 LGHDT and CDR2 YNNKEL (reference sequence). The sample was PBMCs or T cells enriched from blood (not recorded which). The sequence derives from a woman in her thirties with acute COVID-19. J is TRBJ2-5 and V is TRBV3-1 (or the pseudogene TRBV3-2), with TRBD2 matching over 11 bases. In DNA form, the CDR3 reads TGTGCCAGCAGCCGGCGGACTAGCGGGCAAGAGACCCAGTACTTC. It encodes CASSRRTSGQETQYF.